These 15 T cell receptor beta chains were sequenced from one sample in a study of OX40 agonist ivuxolimab in advanced cancers. Method: immunoSEQ multiplex PCR; TCRdb's copy keeps in-frame clones and lacks some. The sample lists approximately 71,000 clones, over 90% occurring once. The material sequenced was CD4+ or CD8+ T cells sorted from blood, taken in a trial of the OX40 agonist ivuxolimab. All receptors derive from an adult with an advanced solid tumor such as melanoma, head and neck, liver or kidney cancer.

The rearrangement uses TRBV7-4 and TRBJ2-7; 8 bases fit TRBD2. Germline V lookup: CDR1 SGHVT, CDR2 SQSDAQ. The length of the CDR3 is 15 residues. V shed 5 bases and J 7 bases; nucleotides not matched to a gene: 13. DNA for the CDR3: TGTGCCAGCAGCCCCCCGACTAGCGAGGAACGGGAGCAGTACTTC. Its translation is CASSPPTSEEREQYF.

J is TRBJ2-7 and V is TRBV28; a weak D match, TRBD1 (5 bases). V lost 4 bases, J lost 1 base, and 11 bases lay in between. Germline V gene lookup returns CDR1 MDHEN and CDR2 SYDVKM. The CDR3 spans 14 residues. In DNA form, the CDR3 reads TGTGCCAGCAGTTCCGCAGACAGTTCCTACGAGCAGTACTTC. This sequence encodes CASSSADSSYEQYF.

CDR3 amino acids: CSETYGYTF. CDR3 in DNA: TGCAGCGAGACCTATGGCTACACCTTC. This rearrangement joins TRBV20-1 to TRBJ1-2; D gene ambiguous. Germline V gene sequence: CDR1 DFQATT, CDR2 SNEGSKA (reference sequence). This CDR3 is 9 amino acids long.

As to this clone: One end of the junction varies from germline; a read error may be responsible. This rearrangement joins TRBV5-6 to TRBJ2-7; TRBD2 agrees at 7 bases. Germline values: CDR1 SGHDT, CDR2 YYEEEE. The CDR3 spans 13 residues. The CDR3: CATSGADSYEQYF. The CDR3, as DNA: TGTGCCACCAGCGGGGCCGACTCCTACGAGCAGTACTTC.

The chain has TRBV7-8 and TRBJ2-7, with D perhaps given as TRBD1 or TRBD2 (6 bases each). The CDR3 runs 15 residues. Germline V gene lookup returns CDR1 SGHVS and CDR2 FQNEAQ. Trimming shortened V by 5 bases and J by 0 bases, and 14 bases separated the two germline ends. The CDR3 region is CASSPVGGSSYEQYF. CDR3 DNA sequence: TGTGCCAGCAGCCCAGTCGGGGGCAGCTCCTACGAGCAGTACTTC.

The V gene is TRBV28, the J gene TRBJ1-6; 8 positions match TRBD1. J lost 0 bases, V lost 7 bases, and 5 bases had no gene match. The CDR3 sequence is 16 residues long. Germline V gene data show CDR1 as MDHEN and CDR2 as SYDVKM. The CDR3 DNA reads as TGTGCCAGCATCAGGGGGCCCGGCTCCTATAATTCACCCCTCCACTTT. This codes for CASIRGPGSYNSPLHF.

CDR3 sequence (DNA): TGTGCCAGCAGCTTGGCCAGTAACACCGGGGAGCTGTTTTTT. Translated: CASSLASNTGELFF. V and J are TRBV5-6 and TRBJ2-2, with unresolved D. The CDR3 loop spans 14 amino acids. Germline lookup yields CDR1 SGHDT and CDR2 YYEEEE. Between the trimmed V and J ends, which lost 0 bases and 2 bases, there was a span of 5 bases.

This rearrangement joins TRBV19 to TRBJ1-5; D gene ambiguous. This CDR3 is 15 amino acids long. Germline V gives CDR1 LNHDA, CDR2 SQIVND (reference sequence). V was trimmed by 3 bases and J by 4 bases, leaving 13 bases between them. The CDR3 region is CASSIIAAANQPQHF. The DNA of the CDR3 is TGTGCCAGTAGTATCATCGCGGCGGCTAATCAGCCCCAGCATTTT.

The chain uses TRBV4-3 and TRBJ2-7; D possibly matches TRBD1 or TRBD2 (5 bases each). Trimming cost V 0 bases and J 0 bases, with 12 bases left between them. The CDR3 sequence is 16 residues long. Germline CDR1 LGHNA, CDR2 YSLEER. CDR3 nucleotide sequence: TGCGCCAGCAGCCAAGATCGGGGCGGCAGCTCCTACGAGCAGTACTTC. It yields the protein CASSQDRGGSSYEQYF.

The chain links TRBV7-8 to TRBJ1-5, with D uncertain. CDR3 length equals 14 residues. V was clipped by 3 bases and J by 10 bases, with 16 bases between them. Germline loops: CDR1 SGHVS, CDR2 FQNEAQ. The CDR3 reads CASSFNRRLPPQHF. Here the CDR3 DNA reads TGTGCCAGCAGCTTTAATCGACGCCTTCCACCCCAGCATTTT. Based on the CDR3 plus reference TRBV7-8 and TRBJ1-5, the full variable domain is GAGVSQSPRYKVAKRGQDVALRCDPISGHVSLFWYQQALGQGPEFLTYFQNEAQLDKSGLPSDRFFAERPEGSVSTLKIQRTQQEDSAVYLCASSFNRRLPPQHFGDGTRLSIL.

V gene TRBV7-2 combines with J gene TRBJ1-1; TRBD1 aligns across 9 bases. The V segment lost 0 bases and the J segment 3 bases; nucleotides outside the gene matches: 14. There are 19 residues in the CDR3. The V gene's germline CDR1 is SGHTA and CDR2 FQGNSA. CDR3 DNA: TGTGCCAGCAGCTTAGCGGGGCCCACGCTGACAGGGGGGTACACTGAAGCTTTCTTT. Protein sequence: CASSLAGPTLTGGYTEAFF.

V usage is TRBV9 and J usage is TRBJ2-2; 15 nucleotides agree with TRBD2. V lost 4 bases and J lost 7; bases outside the gene matches: 8. Germline CDR1 is SGDLS and CDR2 is YYNGEE. The CDR3 consists of 17 residues. The CDR3 DNA sequence: TGTGCCAGCAGCTCAGGACTAGCGGGAGGGCTGAACGGGGAGCTGTTTTTT. Protein sequence: CASSSGLAGGLNGELFF.

The J gene is TRBJ2-7, the V gene TRBV7-9; a weak D match, TRBD2 (6 bases). V lost 7 bases and J lost 6, with 16 bases in between. Germline V CDR1 and CDR2: SEHNR, FQNEAQ (reference sequence). There are 13 residues in the CDR3. The CDR3 DNA is TGTGCCAGCATCACCCGCGAGGGAGGCGAGCAGTACTTC. Its translation: CASITREGGEQYF.

The J gene is TRBJ1-1, the V gene TRBV28; 7 bases align to TRBD1. Looked up from germline, CDR1 is MDHEN and CDR2 is SYDVKM. The CDR3 runs 20 residues. V dropped 3 bases and J dropped 0; count of bases not matched to a gene: 19. CDR3 sequence (DNA): TGTGCCAGCAGTTTTGGGGTGATGGGGCAGGGGGACCTAATGAACACTGAAGCTTTCTTT. Encoded protein: CASSFGVMGQGDLMNTEAFF.

This clone was detected only a few times. The chain joins TRBV19 to TRBJ1-2; D not certain. From germline, CDR1 is LNHDA and CDR2 SQIVND (reference sequence). This CDR3 region has 14 residues. Trimming shortened V by 9 bases and J by 1 base, and 15 bases separated the two germline ends. CDR3 sequence reads: CASAGWIRNYGYTF. The CDR3 DNA reads TGTGCCAGCGCGGGGTGGATACGTAACTATGGCTACACCTTC. The whole variable domain, remainder taken from reference TRBV19 and TRBJ1-2, is DGGITQSPKYLFRKEGQNVTLSCEQNLNHDAMYWYRQDPGQGLRLIYYSQIVNDFQKGDIAEGYSVSREKKESFPLTVTSAQKNPTAFYLCASAGWIRNYGYTFGSGTRLTVV.